Below, 19 T cell receptor beta chains from the same sample are listed, as sequenced in a study of T cell responses to AZD1222 COVID-19 vaccine. TCRdb's copy holds only in-frame clones and misses some; the assay was immunoSEQ multiplex PCR. The sample consists of 99,000 or so clones, 75% to 90% of them appearing once. The sequences come from peripheral blood, collected 28 days after the second AZD1222 dose. Receptors were obtained from an adult who received the AZD1222 COVID-19 vaccine.

V is TRBV10-3 and J is TRBJ2-7; 9 bases are shared with TRBD2. CDR1 and CDR2 (germline): ENHRY, SYGVKD. V was pared by 0 bases and J by 5 bases, with 8 bases of the junction left unmatched. CDR3 length: 16 residues. The CDR3 sequence: CAISESSGGRAHEQYF. CDR3 in DNA: TGTGCCATCAGTGAGTCGAGCGGCGGGAGGGCCCACGAGCAGTACTTC.

This clone was observed a single time. The chain links TRBV28 to TRBJ2-4; a weak D match, TRBD1 (8 bases). There are 17 residues in the CDR3. With 5 bases removed from V and 2 bases from J, the gap between germline ends came to 19 bases. The germline gives CDR1 MDHEN, CDR2 SYDVKM. In DNA, the CDR3 is TGTGCCAGCAGTCGCGCCCAACAGGGGGGGACCAAAAACATTCAGTACTTC. This sequence encodes CASSRAQQGGTKNIQYF.

The rearrangement uses TRBV4-3 and TRBJ2-2, with a weak D call TRBD1 (5 bases). This CDR3 spans 15 amino acids. CDR1 and CDR2 from the germline V gene are LGHNA and YSLEER. The V gene lost 2 bases and the J gene lost 8 bases, with 15 bases spanning the gap. The CDR3 DNA sequence: TGCGCCAGCAGCCAAACCGGGTCCTACAGGGGGGAGCTGTTTTTT. Its protein is CASSQTGSYRGELFF.

V usage is TRBV7-7 and J usage is TRBJ2-1; no clear D gene. Looked up from germline, CDR1 is SSHAT and CDR2 is FNYEAQ (reference sequence). V lost 2 bases to trimming and J lost 5 bases, with 10 bases between them. The CDR3 spans 14 residues. The CDR3 loop reads CASSLSLVDNEQFF. The CDR3 DNA sequence: TGTGCCAGCAGCTTAAGTTTAGTGGACAATGAGCAGTTCTTC.

The rearrangement links TRBV19 to TRBJ2-7; D is undetermined. Germline CDR1 LNHDA, CDR2 SQIVND (reference sequence). The length of the CDR3 is 13 residues. Trimming removed 5 bases at V and 3 bases at J, with 11 bases between. The CDR3 region is CASSFGLNYEQYF. CDR3 sequence (DNA): TGTGCCAGTAGTTTCGGGTTGAACTACGAGCAGTACTTC.

This clone has a handful of counts. The V and J genes are TRBV30 and TRBJ2-6; D may match TRBD1 or TRBD2 (5 bases each). Per the germline V gene, CDR1 is GTSNPN and CDR2 is SVGIG (reference sequence). The length of the CDR3 is 14 residues. Trimming took off 2 bases at V and 4 bases at J, with 9 bases between the two ends. This chain's CDR3 is CAWSNGAGANVLTF. The CDR3 DNA reads TGTGCCTGGAGTAACGGGGCGGGGGCCAACGTCCTGACTTTC. The full variable domain, in which reference TRBV30 and TRBJ2-6 provide the parts outside the CDR3, is SQTIHQWPATLVQPVGSPLSLECTVEGTSNPNLYWYRQAAGRGLQLLFYSVGIGQISSEVPQNLSASRPQDRQFILSSKKLLLSDSGFYLCAWSNGAGANVLTFGAGSRLTVL.

The chain joins TRBV18 to TRBJ1-6; D gene unclear. The CDR3 extends over 12 amino acids. CDR1 KGHSH and CDR2 LQKENI come from the germline V gene. Trimming cost V 3 bases and J 3 bases, with 0 bases left between them. CDR3 protein: CASSPYNSPLHF. The CDR3 nucleotides are TGTGCCAGCTCACCCTATAATTCACCCCTCCACTTT.

The chain couples TRBV6-1 to TRBJ2-6; the D is unclear. CDR3 length: 15 amino acids. Germline CDR1 MNHNS, CDR2 SASEGT. Trimming removed 2 bases from V and 0 bases from J, with 5 bases in between. The DNA of the CDR3 is TGTGCCAGCAGTGAATGGGCCTCTGGGGCCAACGTCCTGACTTTC. Its translation is CASSEWASGANVLTF.

The chain recombines TRBV6-2 or TRBV6-3 with TRBJ2-1; 10 nucleotides align to TRBD2. Germline CDR1 reads MNHEY; CDR2 reads SVGEGT. CDR3 length equals 14 residues. Losses at the gene ends were 5 bases for V and 9 bases for J; bases not matched to a gene: 7. This chain's CDR3 is CASSRASGSGEQFF. In DNA, the CDR3 is TGTGCCAGCAGTAGGGCTAGCGGGAGTGGTGAGCAGTTCTTC.

The table lists this clone with a few counts. The chain has TRBV7-9 and TRBJ2-2, with TRBD2 matching 9 bases. The V segment lost 5 bases and the J segment 0 bases; nucleotides outside the gene matches: 10. The V gene's germline CDR1 is SEHNR and CDR2 FQNEAQ (reference sequence). This CDR3 is built from 18 residues. The DNA of the CDR3 is TGTGCCAGCAGCCAAGAGGCGGGAGGGTTCGCGAACACCGGGGAGCTGTTTTTT. This encodes CASSQEAGGFANTGELFF.

This clone showed up just a few times. The chain uses TRBV5-1 and TRBJ2-1, with 12 positions matching TRBD2. Per germline, CDR1 SGHRS and CDR2 YFSETQ. Unmatched junction bases numbered 15, after V lost 0 bases and J lost 14 bases. CDR3 length: 17 residues. The CDR3 region is CASSLGIWGPSGRGKFF. CDR3 nucleotide sequence: TGCGCCAGCAGCTTGGGGATTTGGGGGCCTAGCGGGAGGGGAAAGTTCTTC.

This clone was recorded once. CDR3 region: CASSWTVQETQYF. The CDR3 DNA sequence: TGTGCCAGCAGTTGGACAGTCCAAGAGACCCAGTACTTC. V and J are TRBV28 and TRBJ2-5; maybe TRBD1 (6 bases). V was cut by 4 bases and J by 1 base, with 7 bases left in between. The CDR3 is 13 amino acids. The germline CDR1 and CDR2 sequences are MDHEN and SYDVKM.

This sequence joins TRBV7-8 and TRBJ2-5, with D perhaps TRBD2 (5 bases). Germline CDR1 and CDR2: SGHVS and FQNEAQ. The CDR3 runs 15 residues. V was clipped by 3 bases and J by 5 bases, with 16 bases between them. In nucleotides, the CDR3 is TGTGCCAGCAGCTTCACTAGAGGCCTCCGTGAGACCCAGTACTTC. This codes for CASSFTRGLRETQYF.

The chain recombines TRBV28 with TRBJ1-2, with TRBD1 as a possible D gene (6 bases). This CDR3 is 13 amino acids long. Germline values: CDR1 MDHEN, CDR2 SYDVKM. Trimming left V 11 bases short and J 8 bases short, with 21 bases between. The CDR3 bases are TGTGCCGTGGAGGGGGGCGGAAGGTTCGGCTACACCTTC. Translated: CAVEGGGRFGYTF.

This chain links TRBV12-3 or TRBV12-4 with TRBJ2-1; maybe TRBD2 (6 bases). The CDR3 sequence is 12 residues long. The V end lost 3 bases, the J end lost 9 bases, and 9 bases lay between the germline ends. Here the CDR3 reads CASSLTEGEQFF. DNA for the CDR3: TGTGCCAGCAGTTTGACGGAGGGTGAGCAGTTCTTC.

The chain is built from TRBV19 and TRBJ1-2; D is possibly TRBD1 (6 bases). Trimming shortened V by 5 bases and J by 6 bases, and 22 bases separated the two germline ends. The germline gives CDR1 LNHDA, CDR2 SQIVND (reference sequence). This CDR3 has 16 amino acids. CDR3: CASSSYRGGRLDGYTF. CDR3 DNA: TGTGCCAGTAGTTCGTACCGGGGGGGCCGTCTGGATGGCTACACCTTC. Looking up the rest from reference TRBV19 and TRBJ1-2 gives the full variable domain: DGGITQSPKYLFRKEGQNVTLSCEQNLNHDAMYWYRQDPGQGLRLIYYSQIVNDFQKGDIAEGYSVSREKKESFPLTVTSAQKNPTAFYLCASSSYRGGRLDGYTFGSGTRLTVV.

V gene TRBV10-3 combines with J gene TRBJ1-2; D is unclear. V lost 9 bases, J lost 4 bases, and 15 bases lay in between. This CDR3 region has 13 residues. Per germline, CDR1 ENHRY and CDR2 SYGVKD. The CDR3 coding sequence is TGTGCCATACGCTGGGCAGAGGGCTATGGCTACACCTTC. Encoded protein: CAIRWAEGYGYTF.

The chain links TRBV27 to TRBJ2-7; D possibly uses TRBD1 or TRBD2 (5 bases each). This CDR3 region has 14 residues. The V and J ends lost 5 bases and 3 bases respectively, with 14 bases between them. The germline gives CDR1 MNHEY, CDR2 SMNVEV (reference sequence). CDR3 loop: CASSIGAELYEQYF. The CDR3 region has the DNA TGTGCCAGCAGTATCGGGGCGGAACTCTACGAGCAGTACTTC.

The gene calls are TRBV5-5 and TRBJ1-2, with D unresolved. The CDR3 length is 15 residues. The germline V gene encodes CDR1 SGHKS and CDR2 YYEKEE (reference sequence). V dropped 4 bases and J dropped 4 bases, with 17 bases sitting between them. The CDR3 DNA reads as TGTGCCAGCAGCCCCTGGGGTGAGGGTCTCTATGGCTACACCTTC. Encoded protein: CASSPWGEGLYGYTF.